These 5 T cell receptor beta chains were sequenced from one sample in a study of read filtering for tumor transcriptome and immune sequencing (dated by TCRdb to the early 2020s). For sequencing, an Illumina HiSeq 4000 was employed. TCR libraries were built from 400 to 450 ng RNA with the Immunoverse kit, using molecular barcoded adaptors covering alpha/delta and beta/gamma chains. Starting from the raw public reads, TCRdb applied fastp trimming at Q25, assembled clones with MiXCR and retained in-frame beta chains. Rows matching on CDR3 protein sequence are summarized as one entry with the most common DNA and genes. Here the sample has 100,000 to 150,000 distinct CDR3 sequences; less than 15% occur a single time. Together, the top ten hold 8% to 9% of the sample. Sequencing was performed on a population of CD138-negative cells sorted from bone marrow. The cell subset or site label, read with the paper, signifies: bone marrow mononuclear cells depleted of CD138+ plasma/myeloma cells by negative magnetic selection. All receptors derive from a donor aged 40 or older with multiple myeloma.

The chain employs TRBV3-1 and TRBJ2-7, with 8 positions matching TRBD2. The CDR3 spans 15 residues. CDR1 is LGHDT and CDR2 is YNNKEL in the germline V gene (reference sequence). With V trimmed by 5 bases and J by 0 bases, 6 bases remained unmatched. CDR3 DNA sequence: TGTGCCAGCAGCTCAGAGCGGGAGTACTCCTACGAGCAGTACTTC. This translates into CASSSEREYSYEQYF.

This clonotype was detected once. V is TRBV6-2 or TRBV6-3 and J is TRBJ1-1; D not resolved. There are 14 residues in the CDR3. V dropped 6 bases and J dropped 1 base, with 12 bases sitting between them. Per the germline V gene, CDR1 is MNHEY and CDR2 is SVGEGT. CDR3: CASRSDRRNTEAFF. CDR3 sequence (DNA): TGTGCCAGCAGGTCTGACCGCCGGAACACTGAAGCTTTCTTT.

This clonotype was observed at least ten times. This chain joins TRBV6-5 and TRBJ2-3, with TRBD1 matching 8 bases. Per germline, CDR1 MNHEY and CDR2 SVGAGI. The CDR3 extends over 15 amino acids. V dropped 5 bases and J dropped 5; count of bases not matched to a gene: 9. This CDR3 reads CASSPWTGPQDTQYF. The CDR3, as DNA: TGTGCCAGCAGTCCTTGGACAGGGCCCCAAGATACGCAGTATTTT.

The sample holds many counts of this clonotype. J is TRBJ2-5 and V is TRBV7-9; TRBD1 might be the D (5 bases). The V gene lost 0 bases and the J gene lost 2 bases, with 7 bases spanning the gap. Germline values: CDR1 SEHNR, CDR2 FQNEAQ (reference sequence). The CDR3 extends over 14 amino acids. The CDR3 nucleotides read TGTGCCAGCAGCTTAGCAGGGGTGCAAGAGACCCAGTACTTC. Translating gives CASSLAGVQETQYF.

In its sample, this clonotype was seen a few times. The chain employs TRBV24-1 and TRBJ2-2; 8 positions agree with TRBD1. Germline V lookup: CDR1 KGHDR, CDR2 SFDVKD. The V segment lost 5 bases and the J segment 5 bases; nucleotides outside the gene matches: 9. The CDR3 contains 16 residues. CDR3 DNA sequence: TGTGCCACCAGTGGGTCTGACAGGGGCCAAACCGGGGAGCTGTTTTTT. This codes for CATSGSDRGQTGELFF.